This note documents a single TCR beta chain sequence. Antigen specificity is unknown. Enrolled patients, whose metastatic non-small-cell lung cancer was chemo-refractory, received focal radiation plus CTLA-4 blockade with ipilimumab. This sample stems from a study of radiotherapy plus CTLA-4 blockade in lung cancer. On the study more broadly: There were objective responses in 15% to 20% of patients, and 31% had disease control.

J was trimmed by 5 bases and V by 2 bases; bases with no gene match: 11. Germline V lookup: CDR1 SEHNR, CDR2 FQNEAQ (reference sequence). The CDR3 is 16 amino acids. Study-wide results and limits: Radiotherapy was combined with ipilimumab, and tumor-derived TCR clones then expanded in blood.

Method: immunoSEQ multiplex PCR; TCRdb's copy keeps in-frame clones and lacks some. The sample shows fewer than 85,000 clones, about 88% of them seen only once. This specimen consisted of peripheral blood, obtained from a patient treated with radiotherapy plus ipilimumab. The J gene is TRBJ2-5, the V gene TRBV7-9; 7 nucleotides line up with TRBD1. The TCR was taken from a human donor with non-small cell lung cancer who had stable disease on radiotherapy plus ipilimumab. The chain's CDR3 is CASSLRLTRGLETQYF. CDR3 nucleotides: TGTGCCAGCAGCTTACGATTGACAAGGGGGCTCGAGACCCAGTACTTC.